These 31 T cell receptor beta chains came from one sample sequenced in a study of graft-versus-host responses after intestinal transplantation. Libraries were prepared by immunoSEQ multiplex PCR; TCRdb keeps only in-frame clonotypes and omits some of them. Seen here are 57,000 or so clones, under 95% observed once, and the top ten hold approximately 2.7%. The material sequenced was PBMCs, taken 118 days after intestinal transplantation. These receptors were taken from a human patient who received an intestinal transplant, so some T cells may come from the graft donor.

The rearrangement joins TRBV6-4 to TRBJ2-1; 9 bases agree with TRBD2. CDR3 length: 14 amino acids. The J segment lost 9 bases and the V segment lost 6 bases, leaving 9 bases of the junction unmatched. Germline assignment: CDR1 MRHNA and CDR2 SNTAGT. For the CDR3, the DNA is TGTGCCAGCAGGCTAATAGCGGGAGAGGCTGAGCAGTTCTTC. Encoded protein: CASRLIAGEAEQFF.

The chain uses TRBV7-3 and TRBJ2-3; 10 nucleotides line up with TRBD1. The CDR3 loop spans 15 amino acids. CDR1 and CDR2 (germline): SGHTA, FQGTGA. After removal of 3 bases from V and 4 bases from J, the junction contained 4 bases not matched to a gene. This CDR3 reads CASSLTGGLADTQYF. The CDR3 DNA reads as TGTGCCAGCAGCTTGACAGGGGGCCTCGCAGATACGCAGTATTTT.

This clone has a single count. This chain connects TRBV10-3 to TRBJ2-1; TRBD2 is a possible D gene (6 bases). Deletions cut 4 bases from V and 7 bases from J, with 11 bases between. The length of the CDR3 is 13 residues. CDR1 and CDR2 (germline): ENHRY, SYGVKD. The CDR3 DNA reads as TGTGCCATCAGTGGGACTACGTCGAATGAGCAGTTCTTC. The encoded protein is CAISGTTSNEQFF.

CDR3 loop: CASSQGRGVGDTQYF. DNA of the CDR3: TGCGCCAGCAGCCAAGGCCGCGGGGTGGGGGATACGCAGTATTTT. The rearrangement uses TRBV4-1 and TRBJ2-3; weak D call: TRBD2 (6 bases). Trimming took off 1 base at V and 6 bases at J, with 14 bases between the two ends. The CDR3 is 15 amino acids. Germline CDR1 MGHRA, CDR2 YSYEKL.

The chain uses TRBV15 and TRBJ2-4; D gene unclear. The CDR3 runs 14 residues. CDR1 and CDR2 (germline): LNHNV, YYDKDF (reference sequence). V was cut by 0 bases and J by 0 bases, with 3 bases left in between. The CDR3 is CATSREIAKNIQYF. CDR3 nucleotide sequence: TGTGCCACCAGCAGAGAAATAGCCAAAAACATTCAGTACTTC.

The chain employs TRBV27 and TRBJ1-2, with a weak D call TRBD1 (5 bases). Germline CDR1 reads MNHEY; CDR2 reads SMNVEV (reference sequence). This CDR3 region has 13 residues. The V end lost 5 bases, the J end lost 7 bases, and 14 bases lay between the germline ends. This chain's CDR3 is CASSPQGQGGYTF. The CDR3 coding sequence is TGTGCCAGCAGTCCCCAGGGTCAGGGTGGCTACACCTTC.

This chain connects TRBV11-3 to TRBJ2-3, with no clear D. The CDR3 contains 15 residues. The germline V and J ends were trimmed by 1 base and 6 bases, with 14 bases remaining between them. The germline gives CDR1 SGHNT, CDR2 YENEEA. The CDR3 reads CASSLGGGESDTQYF. The CDR3, as DNA: TGTGCCAGCAGCTTAGGGGGTGGAGAATCGGATACGCAGTATTTT. The full variable domain, with the rest looked up from reference TRBV11-3 and TRBJ2-3, is EAGVVQSPRYKIIEKKQPVAFWCNPISGHNTLYWYLQNLGQGPELLIRYENEEAVDDSQLPKDRFSAERLKGVDSTLKIQPAELGDSAVYLCASSLGGGESDTQYFGPGTRLTVL.

The chain has TRBV19 and TRBJ1-2, with TRBD1 as a possible D gene (5 bases). Trimming pared 0 bases from V and 6 bases from J, leaving 5 bases between. In germline, CDR1 is LNHDA, CDR2 SQIVND (reference sequence). The CDR3 runs to 12 residues. Here the CDR3 DNA reads TGTGCCAGTAGTATAGAAGGGGATGGCTACACCTTC. Amino acid sequence: CASSIEGDGYTF.

This clone was recorded only once. The chain has TRBV5-1 and TRBJ2-3; D is possibly TRBD2 (7 bases). The CDR3 spans 15 residues. Trimming cost V 2 bases and J 0 bases, with 10 bases left between them. The germline V gene encodes CDR1 SGHRS and CDR2 YFSETQ. This CDR3 reads CASSFGGASTDTQYF. The CDR3 DNA reads TGCGCCAGCAGCTTTGGGGGGGCTAGCACAGATACGCAGTATTTT.

As DNA, the CDR3 is TGTGCCAGTAGTTTGCTCAGGGGGTTTAAGGAGAATTCACCCCTCCACTTT. This sequence encodes CASSLLRGFKENSPLHF. The genes are TRBV19 and TRBJ1-6; the match to TRBD1 covers 7 bases. J lost 7 bases, V lost 5 bases, and 14 bases had no gene match. This CDR3 comprises 17 residues. Germline CDR1 reads LNHDA; CDR2 reads SQIVND (reference sequence).

The V call is TRBV5-1, the J call TRBJ2-4; possibly TRBD1 for D (5 bases). Germline V gene lookup returns CDR1 SGHRS and CDR2 YFSETQ. V was shortened by 1 base and J by 7 bases, with 9 bases between the two germline ends. The CDR3 runs to 13 residues. CDR3 region: CASSLSRVNIQYF. In DNA form, the CDR3 reads TGCGCCAGCAGCTTGAGCAGGGTGAACATTCAGTACTTC.

This chain joins TRBV29-1 and TRBJ1-4; D remains unclear. CDR1 is SQVTM, CDR2 ANQGSEA, per germline. The CDR3 extends over 12 amino acids. The V end was cut by 5 bases, the J end by 4 bases, with 8 bases between. CDR3: CSVLEVNEKLFF. As DNA, the CDR3 is TGCAGCGTTCTGGAGGTTAATGAAAAACTGTTTTTT.

The chain is built from TRBV5-6 and TRBJ1-2; D is ambiguous. CDR3 length: 13 amino acids. V was shortened by 3 bases and J by 5 bases, with 11 bases between the two germline ends. CDR1 and CDR2 from the germline V gene are SGHDT and YYEEEE. CDR3 amino acids: CASSSSGGYGYTF. CDR3 nucleotides: TGTGCCAGCAGCTCGTCGGGAGGGTATGGCTACACCTTC.

The chain recombines TRBV7-9 with TRBJ2-7; no definite D call. The V gene lost 5 bases and the J gene lost 2 bases, with 16 bases spanning the gap. Germline values: CDR1 SEHNR, CDR2 FQNEAQ (reference sequence). This CDR3 comprises 15 residues. The CDR3 region has the DNA TGTGCCAGCAGCATCACGAACGGATCGACCTACGAGCAGTACTTC. It translates to CASSITNGSTYEQYF.

The V and J genes are TRBV5-4 and TRBJ1-1; D gene ambiguous. The germline V gene encodes CDR1 SGHNT and CDR2 YYREEE (reference sequence). The length of the CDR3 is 15 residues. V dropped 1 base and J dropped 1 base, with 11 bases sitting between them. CDR3 in DNA: TGTGCCAGCAGCTTGATAACAGCAAAGAACACTGAAGCTTTCTTT. It is translated as CASSLITAKNTEAFF. The full variable domain, completed using reference TRBV5-4 and TRBJ1-1, is ETGVTQSPTHLIKTRGQQVTLRCSSQSGHNTVSWYQQALGQGPQFIFQYYREEENGRGNFPPRFSGLQFPNYSSELNVNALELDDSALYLCASSLITAKNTEAFFGQGTRLTVV.

The chain recombines TRBV11-3 with TRBJ2-7; 9 bases map to TRBD2. The germline V gene encodes CDR1 SGHNT and CDR2 YENEEA. The V gene end was trimmed by 1 base and the J gene end by 0 bases; junction bases not matched to a gene: 10. CDR3 length: 18 amino acids. The CDR3 DNA reads as TGTGCCAGCAGCTTAGCGGGCGGGAGGGCTTTAAGCTCCTACGAGCAGTACTTC. It codes for CASSLAGGRALSSYEQYF. The full variable domain, rest sourced from reference TRBV11-3 and TRBJ2-7, is EAGVVQSPRYKIIEKKQPVAFWCNPISGHNTLYWYLQNLGQGPELLIRYENEEAVDDSQLPKDRFSAERLKGVDSTLKIQPAELGDSAVYLCASSLAGGRALSSYEQYFGPGTRLTVT.

This clone was seen only once. V is TRBV5-1 and J is TRBJ2-1, with D uncertain. CDR1 and CDR2 (germline): SGHRS, YFSETQ. The germline V and J ends were trimmed by 1 base and 9 bases, with 5 bases remaining between them. The CDR3 totals 11 residues. CDR3: CASSLFGEQFF. CDR3 DNA sequence: TGCGCCAGCAGCTTGTTCGGTGAGCAGTTCTTC.

The rearrangement joins TRBV7-7 to TRBJ2-5, with 12 bases identical to TRBD1. The J call is doubtful: the DNA matches TRBJ2-7 better. Germline CDR1 and CDR2: SSHAT and FNYEAQ (reference sequence). The CDR3 length is 15 residues. The CDR3 DNA sequence: TGTGCCAGCAGCATCGGGGACAGGGGGCTTTACGAGCAGTACTTC. This translates into CASSIGDRGLYEQYF.

The chain recombines TRBV9 with TRBJ1-2, with TRBD1 matching over 8 bases. Germline V gene lookup returns CDR1 SGDLS and CDR2 YYNGEE. The V and J ends lost 0 bases and 4 bases, in that order; junction bases with no gene match: 2. CDR3 size: 14 residues. This CDR3 is CASSVEGQVYGYTF. The CDR3 DNA follows: TGTGCCAGCAGCGTAGAGGGACAGGTCTATGGCTACACCTTC.

This clone was recorded a few times. The chain links TRBV4-2 to TRBJ2-1; 11 bases are a match to TRBD2. V was clipped by 5 bases and J by 5 bases; unmatched bases: 5. The CDR3 consists of 15 residues. Germline lookup yields CDR1 LGHNA and CDR2 YNFKEQ. DNA of the CDR3: TGTGCCAGCAGCGGGACTAGCGGTAATCACAATGAGCAGTTCTTC. Amino acid sequence: CASSGTSGNHNEQFF.

This clone has only one observation. The J gene is TRBJ1-1, the V gene TRBV5-1; D unclear. Germline lookup yields CDR1 SGHRS and CDR2 YFSETQ. V dropped 2 bases and J dropped 0 bases, with 8 bases sitting between them. The CDR3 is 14 residues long. The CDR3 protein is CASSFDNMNTEAFF. The CDR3 DNA follows: TGCGCCAGCAGCTTTGACAACATGAACACTGAAGCTTTCTTT.

The CDR3 is CASSQLPSEGNEQYF. The DNA of the CDR3 is TGTGCCAGCAGCCAGCTCCCGAGTGAGGGAAACGAGCAGTACTTC. The chain employs TRBV28 and TRBJ2-7; D is possibly TRBD2 (5 bases). Germline-derived CDR1 and CDR2 are MDHEN and SYDVKM. The CDR3 has 15 residues. V lost 6 bases to trimming and J lost 5 bases, with 20 bases between them.

The chain couples TRBV12-2 to TRBJ2-5; whether TRBD2, the table's D call, matches the DNA was not checked. TRBV12-2 is labeled a pseudogene. This CDR3 comprises 19 residues. The chain's CDR3 is CASRLRETRMGPTQETQYF. CDR3 bases: TGTGCAAGTCGCTTAAGGGAGACTAGAATGGGCCCCACGCAAGAGACCCAGTACTTC.

V gene TRBV7-3 combines with J gene TRBJ2-1; 12 positions agree with TRBD2. The CDR3 has 15 amino acids. The V and J ends lost 2 bases and 6 bases, in that order; junction bases with no gene match: 2. Germline loops: CDR1 SGHTA, CDR2 FQGTGA. As DNA, the CDR3 is TGTGCCAGCAGCTTACGACTAGCGGGAGTCAATGAGCAGTTCTTC. As protein: CASSLRLAGVNEQFF. Based on the CDR3 plus reference TRBV7-3 and TRBJ2-1, the full variable domain is GAGVSQTPSNKVTEKGKYVELRCDPISGHTALYWYRQSLGQGPEFLIYFQGTGAADDSGLPNDRFFAVRPEGSVSTLKIQRTERGDSAVYLCASSLRLAGVNEQFFGPGTRLTVL.

V and J are TRBV4-1 and TRBJ2-4; D may correspond to TRBD1 or TRBD2 (5 bases each). The CDR3 sequence is 15 residues long. Germline CDR1 is MGHRA and CDR2 is YSYEKL. Trimming stripped 1 base from V and 1 base from J, with 8 bases between. CDR3 DNA sequence: TGCGCCAGCAGCCAAGGGGGGTTCGCCAAAAACATTCAGTACTTC. Protein: CASSQGGFAKNIQYF.

V usage is TRBV5-6 and J usage is TRBJ2-1; D gene unclear. Trimming cost V 2 bases and J 5 bases, with 5 bases left between them. From germline, CDR1 is SGHDT and CDR2 YYEEEE. There are 12 residues in the CDR3. The CDR3 reads CASSFAHNEQFF. As DNA, the CDR3 is TGTGCCAGCAGCTTTGCCCACAATGAGCAGTTCTTC.

V is TRBV30 and J is TRBJ1-5; unclear D gene. Germline CDR1 and CDR2: GTSNPN and SVGIG (reference sequence). There are 12 residues in the CDR3. Trimming shortened V by 2 bases and J by 4 bases, and 6 bases separated the two germline ends. Written as DNA, the CDR3 is TGTGCCTGGAGTTTTGGGAATCAGCCCCAGCATTTT. Its protein product is CAWSFGNQPQHF.

The chain combines TRBV7-3 with TRBJ1-2, with D uncertain. V was shortened by 5 bases and J by 2 bases, with 9 bases between the two germline ends. CDR3 length: 13 residues. The germline V gene encodes CDR1 SGHTA and CDR2 FQGTGA. The CDR3 sequence: CASSPDVNYGYTF. The CDR3, as DNA: TGTGCCAGCAGCCCAGACGTCAACTATGGCTACACCTTC.

V gene TRBV6-5 combines with J gene TRBJ2-7; TRBD1 agrees at 7 bases. The CDR3 totals 14 residues. Losses at the gene ends were 5 bases for V and 3 bases for J; bases not matched to a gene: 7. CDR1 and CDR2 from the germline V gene are MNHEY and SVGAGI. CDR3 loop: CASSPRTGGYEQYF. Written as DNA, the CDR3 is TGTGCCAGCAGTCCTAGGACAGGCGGCTACGAGCAGTACTTC.

V is TRBV19 and J is TRBJ1-5; D may be TRBD1 (6 bases). Per the germline V gene, CDR1 is LNHDA and CDR2 is SQIVND (reference sequence). Trimming cost V 5 bases and J 8 bases, with 22 bases left between them. The CDR3 is 16 residues long. DNA of the CDR3: TGTGCCAGTAGTGATGGGGGGCGCGGGATCGGGGAGCCCCAGCATTTT. It yields the protein CASSDGGRGIGEPQHF.

The chain carries TRBV2 and TRBJ2-5; D is possibly TRBD1 (6 bases). This CDR3 region has 15 residues. V lost 2 bases, J lost 1 base, and 11 bases lay in between. Germline V gives CDR1 SNHLY, CDR2 FYNNEI. CDR3 in DNA: TGTGCCAGCAGTGAAATCGACAGGCCCCAAGAGACCCAGTACTTC. Translated: CASSEIDRPQETQYF.